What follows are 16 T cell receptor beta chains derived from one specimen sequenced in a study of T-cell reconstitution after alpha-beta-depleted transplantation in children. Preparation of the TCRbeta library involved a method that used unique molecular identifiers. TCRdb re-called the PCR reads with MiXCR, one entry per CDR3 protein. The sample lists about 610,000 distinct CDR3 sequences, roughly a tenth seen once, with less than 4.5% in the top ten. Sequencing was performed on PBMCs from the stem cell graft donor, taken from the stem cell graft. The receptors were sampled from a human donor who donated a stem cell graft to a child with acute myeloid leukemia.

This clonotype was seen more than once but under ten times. CDR3 DNA: TGTGCCAGCAGTTACCCAGAGACAGGACTAGCGGGCCCTAAAGTCGTAAACAATGAGCAGTTCTTC. Its translation: CASSYPETGLAGPKVVNNEQFF. V is TRBV6-2 or TRBV6-3 and J is TRBJ2-1; TRBD2 aligns across 11 bases. The length of the CDR3 is 22 residues. Looked up from germline, CDR1 is MNHEY and CDR2 is SVGEGT. V shed 2 bases and J 5 bases; nucleotides not matched to a gene: 23.

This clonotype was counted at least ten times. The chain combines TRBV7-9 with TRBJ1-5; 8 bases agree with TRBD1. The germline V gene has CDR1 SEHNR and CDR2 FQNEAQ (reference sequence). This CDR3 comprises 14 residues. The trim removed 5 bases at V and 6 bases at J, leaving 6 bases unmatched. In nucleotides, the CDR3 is TGTGCCAGCAGCCAGGGACAGGTTCGTCAGCCCCAGCATTTT. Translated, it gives CASSQGQVRQPQHF.

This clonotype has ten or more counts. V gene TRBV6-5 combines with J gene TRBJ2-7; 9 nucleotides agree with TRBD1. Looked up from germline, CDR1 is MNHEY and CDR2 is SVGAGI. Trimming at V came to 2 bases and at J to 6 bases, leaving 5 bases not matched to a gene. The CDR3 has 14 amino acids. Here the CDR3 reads CASSYPDRGGEQYF. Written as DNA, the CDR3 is TGTGCCAGCAGTTACCCCGACAGGGGGGGCGAGCAGTACTTC.

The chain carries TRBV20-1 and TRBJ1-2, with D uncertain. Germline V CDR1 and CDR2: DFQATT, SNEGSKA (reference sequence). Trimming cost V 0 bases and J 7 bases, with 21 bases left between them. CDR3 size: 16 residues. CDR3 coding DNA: TGCAGTGCTAGAGATGCATTTTCGGGGATTTCCCTTGGCTACACCTTC. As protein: CSARDAFSGISLGYTF.

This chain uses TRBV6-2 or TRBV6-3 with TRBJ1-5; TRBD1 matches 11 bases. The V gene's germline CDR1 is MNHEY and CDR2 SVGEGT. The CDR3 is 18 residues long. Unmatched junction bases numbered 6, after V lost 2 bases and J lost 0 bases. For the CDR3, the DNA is TGTGCCAGCAGTTACGACGGGACAGGGGGTTATAGCAATCAGCCCCAGCATTTT. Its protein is CASSYDGTGGYSNQPQHF.

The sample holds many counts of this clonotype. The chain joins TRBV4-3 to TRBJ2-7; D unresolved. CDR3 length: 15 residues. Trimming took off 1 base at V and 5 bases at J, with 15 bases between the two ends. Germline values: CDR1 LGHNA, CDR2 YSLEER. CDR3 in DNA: TGCGCCAGCAGCCAAGGGTCCGTCGGAAGCCACGAGCAGTACTTC. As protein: CASSQGSVGSHEQYF.

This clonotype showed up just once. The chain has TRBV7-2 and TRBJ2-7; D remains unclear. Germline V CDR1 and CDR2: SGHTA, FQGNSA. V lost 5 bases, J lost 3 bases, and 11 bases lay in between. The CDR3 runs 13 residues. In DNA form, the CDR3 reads TGTGCCAGCAGCCCCCACCCCGACTACGAGCAGTACTTC. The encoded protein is CASSPHPDYEQYF. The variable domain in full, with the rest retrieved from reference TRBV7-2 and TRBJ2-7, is GAGVSQSPSNKVTEKGKDVELRCDPISGHTALYWYRQSLGQGLEFLIYFQGNSAPDKSGLPSDRFSAERTGGSVSTLTIQRTQQEDSAVYLCASSPHPDYEQYFGPGTRLTVT.

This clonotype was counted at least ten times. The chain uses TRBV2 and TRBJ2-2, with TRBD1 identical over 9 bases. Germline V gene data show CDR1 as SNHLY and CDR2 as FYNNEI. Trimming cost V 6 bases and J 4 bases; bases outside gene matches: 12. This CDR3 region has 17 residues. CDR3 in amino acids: CASREFPGQGFTGELFF. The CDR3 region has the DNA TGTGCCAGCAGGGAATTTCCGGGACAGGGATTCACCGGGGAGCTGTTTTTT.

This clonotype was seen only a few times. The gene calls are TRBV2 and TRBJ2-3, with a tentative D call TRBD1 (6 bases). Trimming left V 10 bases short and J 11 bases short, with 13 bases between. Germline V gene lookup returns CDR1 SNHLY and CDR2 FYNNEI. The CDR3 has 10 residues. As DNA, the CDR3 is TGTGCCACCGGGACAAAAGGGCAGTATTTT. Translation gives CATGTKGQYF.

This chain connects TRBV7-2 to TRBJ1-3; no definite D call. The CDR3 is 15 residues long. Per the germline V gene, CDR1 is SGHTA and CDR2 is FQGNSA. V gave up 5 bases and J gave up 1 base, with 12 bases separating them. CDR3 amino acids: CASSLRDKSGNTIYF. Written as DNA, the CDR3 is TGTGCCAGCAGCCTACGAGACAAATCTGGAAACACCATATATTTT.

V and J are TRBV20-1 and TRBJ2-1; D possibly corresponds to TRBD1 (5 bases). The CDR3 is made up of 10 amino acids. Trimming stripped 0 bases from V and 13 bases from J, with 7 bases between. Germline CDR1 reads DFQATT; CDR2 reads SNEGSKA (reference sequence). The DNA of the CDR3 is TGCAGTGCTAGAGAGGGGCCCCAGTTCTTC. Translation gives CSAREGPQFF.

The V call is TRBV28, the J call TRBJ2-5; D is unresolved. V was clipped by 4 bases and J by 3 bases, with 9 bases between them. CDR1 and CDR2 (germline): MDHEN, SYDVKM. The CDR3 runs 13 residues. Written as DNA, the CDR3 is TGTGCCAGCAGTTGGTCGGGTGAAGAGACCCAGTACTTC. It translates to CASSWSGEETQYF.

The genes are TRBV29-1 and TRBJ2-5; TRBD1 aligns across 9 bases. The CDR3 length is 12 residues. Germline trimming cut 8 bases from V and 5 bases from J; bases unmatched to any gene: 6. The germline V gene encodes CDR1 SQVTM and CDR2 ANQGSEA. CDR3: CSFLTGGETQYF. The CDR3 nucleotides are TGCAGCTTCCTGACAGGGGGGGAGACCCAGTACTTC.

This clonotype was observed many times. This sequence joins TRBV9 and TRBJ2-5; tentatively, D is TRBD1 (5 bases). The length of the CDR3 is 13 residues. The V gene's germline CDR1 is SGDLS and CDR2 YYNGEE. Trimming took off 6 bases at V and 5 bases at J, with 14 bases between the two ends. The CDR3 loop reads CASTRTLGETQYF. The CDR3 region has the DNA TGTGCCAGCACCCGGACATTAGGGGAGACCCAGTACTTC.

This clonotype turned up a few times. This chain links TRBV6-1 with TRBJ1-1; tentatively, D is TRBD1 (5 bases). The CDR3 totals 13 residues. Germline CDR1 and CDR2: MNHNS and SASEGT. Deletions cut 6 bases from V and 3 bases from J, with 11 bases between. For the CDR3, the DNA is TGTGCCAGCAGGGGGGGAGGCGACACTGAAGCTTTCTTT. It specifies CASRGGGDTEAFF.

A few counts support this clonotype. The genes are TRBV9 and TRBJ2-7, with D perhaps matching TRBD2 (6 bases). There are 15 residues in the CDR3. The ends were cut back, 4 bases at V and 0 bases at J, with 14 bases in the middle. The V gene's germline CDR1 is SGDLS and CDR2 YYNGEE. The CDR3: CASSCPGRSSYEQYF. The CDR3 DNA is TGTGCCAGCAGCTGCCCAGGGAGGAGCTCCTACGAGCAGTACTTC.